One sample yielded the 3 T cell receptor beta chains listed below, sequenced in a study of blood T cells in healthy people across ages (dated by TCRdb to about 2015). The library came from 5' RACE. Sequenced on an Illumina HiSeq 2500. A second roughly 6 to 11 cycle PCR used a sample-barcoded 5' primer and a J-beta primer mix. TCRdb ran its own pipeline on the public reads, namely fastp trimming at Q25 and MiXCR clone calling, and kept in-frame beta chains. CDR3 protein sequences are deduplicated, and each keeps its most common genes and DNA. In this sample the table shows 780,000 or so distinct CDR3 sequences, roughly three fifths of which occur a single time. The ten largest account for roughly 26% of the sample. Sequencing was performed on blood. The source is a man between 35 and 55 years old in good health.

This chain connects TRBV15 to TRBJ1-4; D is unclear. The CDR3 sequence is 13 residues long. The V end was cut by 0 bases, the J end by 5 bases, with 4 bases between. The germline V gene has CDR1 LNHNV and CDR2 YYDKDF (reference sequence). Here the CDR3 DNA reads TGTGCCACCAGCAGAGACAGGAATGAAAAACTGTTTTTT. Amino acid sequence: CATSRDRNEKLFF.

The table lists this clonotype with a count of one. CDR3 loop: CASSILDTENSPLHF. Here the CDR3 DNA reads TGCGCCAGCAGCATCTTGGACACTGAAAATTCACCCCTCCACTTT. The chain joins TRBV5-1 to TRBJ1-6; perhaps TRBD1 as D (5 bases). The CDR3 length is 15 residues. The V and J ends lost 4 bases and 7 bases respectively, with 15 bases between them. Per the germline V gene, CDR1 is SGHRS and CDR2 is YFSETQ.

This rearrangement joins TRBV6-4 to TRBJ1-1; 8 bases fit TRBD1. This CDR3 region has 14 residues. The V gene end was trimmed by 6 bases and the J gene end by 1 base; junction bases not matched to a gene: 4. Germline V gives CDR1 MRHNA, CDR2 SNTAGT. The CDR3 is CASRPGQANTEAFF. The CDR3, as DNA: TGTGCCAGCAGACCGGGACAGGCGAACACTGAAGCTTTCTTT.